Listed below are T cell receptor beta chains from one sample, sequenced in a study of PD-L1 blockade in urothelial cancer. Libraries were prepared by immunoSEQ multiplex PCR; TCRdb keeps only in-frame clonotypes and omits some of them. Altogether about 90,000 clones are present, 83% being singletons, with the ten largest covering roughly 8%. The material was PBMCs, obtained around atezolizumab (anti-PD-L1) treatment. The receptor set was obtained from a man in his 70s with urothelial cancer. The CDR3 runs from the conserved cysteine through the conserved F or W. The D gene is left open where the match is weak. Rows may omit the clone size; those that give it use once, few, many or a size class.

>TRBV5-1|TRBD2|.|TRBJ2-3
TGCGCCAGCAGCCGCCGGACTAGCGGGGCCGAAGGGAGTCCCAGCACAGATACGCAGTATTTT
CASSRRTSGAEGSPSTDTQYF
>TRBV27|.|.|TRBJ2-1
TGTGCCAGCAGCGTCGACAGACGCTCCTACAATGAGCAGTTCTTC
CASSVDRRSYNEQFF
>TRBV4-1|TRBD1|.|TRBJ1-4
TGCGCCAGCAGCCAACCCGGGACAGGGCTAGAAAAACTGTTTTTT
CASSQPGTGLEKLFF
>TRBV27|.|.|TRBJ2-1
TGTGCCAGCAGCCCCGGGACTGCTGCCTACAATGAGCAGTTCTTC
CASSPGTAAYNEQFF
>TRBV21-1|.|.|TRBJ1-3
TGTGCCAGCAGCGATAGAGCGCAGAGCTCTGGAAACACCATATATTTT
CASSDRAQSSGNTIYF
>TRBV21-1|.|.|TRBJ1-2
TGTGCCAGCAGCAAAGCAGATGTAGGAATTAAGGGAACGACAGGGGCCCTGTATGGCTACACCTTC
CASSKADVGIKGTTGALYGYTF
>TRBV7-2|.|.|TRBJ1-1
TGTGCCAGCAGCCAAAGCGGGGTAGTCGCTGAAGCTTTCTTT
CASSQSGVVAEAFF
>TRBV4-3|TRBD1|once|TRBJ1-2
TGCGCCAGCAGCCAAGCTACAGGGGCAAGAGGCTATGGCTACACCTTC
CASSQATGARGYGYTF
>TRBV18|TRBD1|.|TRBJ1-3
TGTGCCAGCTCACCGGTCAGGGGGCAAAGTGGAAACACCATATATTTT
CASSPVRGQSGNTIYF
>TRBV28|.|.|TRBJ1-2
TGTGCCAGCAGTTCCGGCGGGGGTGGCTACACCTTC
CASSSGGGGYTF
>TRBV19|TRBD1|.|TRBJ1-3
TGTGCCAGTAGACTGGGACAGCGAAACACCATATATTTT
CASRLGQRNTIYF
>TRBV7-2|.|.|TRBJ1-1
TGTGCCAGCAGCTCGGTACGCACTGAAGCTTTCTTT
CASSSVRTEAFF
>TRBV6-1|.|.|TRBJ1-3
TGTGCCAGCAGTGAAGAGAGACAGAGGAGCTCTGGAAACACCATATATTTT
CASSEERQRSSGNTIYF
>TRBV6-1|.|.|TRBJ2-3
TGTGCCAGCACAAGAGAGGTATGGGATACGCAGTATTTT
CASTREVWDTQYF
>TRBV6-5|.|.|TRBJ2-7
TGTGCCAGCAGGCCCGGTGGAGGGCTCTACGAGCAGTACTTC
CASRPGGGLYEQYF
>TRBV6-1|TRBD1|.|TRBJ2-1
TGTGCCAGCAGTGGGGACAGGGGGGATGAGCAGTTCTTC
CASSGDRGDEQFF
>TRBV19|.|.|TRBJ2-1
TGTGCCAGTAGTATTTTTAGGCGGGTGGGCAATGAGCAGTTCTTC
CASSIFRRVGNEQFF
>TRBV30|.|.|TRBJ1-1
TGTGCCTGGTCAGGGGCGCGCGCTGAAGCTTTCTTT
CAWSGARAEAFF
>TRBV27|.|.|TRBJ2-7
TGTGCCAGCAGCCGACAGGACCACGAGCAGTACTTC
CASSRQDHEQYF
>TRBV7-9|.|.|TRBJ2-7
TGTGCCAGCAGCTCTAGTGGGGGCGTGGGGCAGTACTTC
CASSSSGGVGQYF
>TRBV6-5|TRBD2|.|TRBJ2-1
TGTGCCAGCAGGCGGGAGGCGGTGGGTGAGCAGTTCTTC
CASRREAVGEQFF
>TRBV11-1|.|.|TRBJ1-1
TGTGCCAGCAGCCAGAGAAGGGGCAGGGTGAACACTGAAGCTTTCTTT
CASSQRRGRVNTEAFF
>TRBV4-3|.|.|TRBJ2-4
TGCGCCAGCAGCCAAGATTTCCGGACAAGAAGGATGCCCAAAAACATTCAGTACTTC
CASSQDFRTRRMPKNIQYF
>TRBV28|TRBD1|.|TRBJ2-6
TGTGCCAGCAGTAAGAGGGGGCAGCTGGCCAACGTCCTGACTTTC
CASSKRGQLANVLTF
>TRBV19|.|.|TRBJ1-3
TGTGCCAGTACCTACTGGACAGTATCTGGAAACACCATATATTTT
CASTYWTVSGNTIYF
>TRBV11-2|.|.|TRBJ2-1
TGTGCCAGCAGCTTAGGGACAGACAATGAGCAGTTCTTC
CASSLGTDNEQFF
>TRBV28|TRBD1|.|TRBJ2-4
TGTGCCAGCAGCCCTACAAGGGGGCGAGGTTCCCAAAACATTCAGTACTTC
CASSPTRGRGSQNIQYF
>TRBV27|.|medium-sized|TRBJ2-1
TGTGCCAGCAGTTTAATCTCACGGGATGAGCAGTTCTTC
CASSLISRDEQFF
>TRBV4-2|.|once|TRBJ1-5
TGTGCCAGCAGCCAAGATGAGAATCCCTCTATGGCCCAGCATTTT
CASSQDENPSMAQHF
>TRBV7-2|.|.|TRBJ2-5
TGTGCCAGCAGCTTAGTTGTGGGGCCCGAGACCCAGTACTTC
CASSLVVGPETQYF
>TRBV15|TRBD1|.|TRBJ1-2
TGTGCCACCAGCAGCCGCCGGGACAGTTATGGCTACACCTTC
CATSSRRDSYGYTF
>TRBV2|.|.|TRBJ1-3
TGTGCCAGCAAAAACCTCAGGGATTATGGAAACACCATATATTTT
CASKNLRDYGNTIYF
>TRBV9|.|.|TRBJ2-2
TGTGCCAGCAGCCCCTCGAACACCGGGGAGCTGTTTTTT
CASSPSNTGELFF
>TRBV5-4|.|.|TRBJ2-7
TGTGCCAGCAGCTTGAAACTCCCCGGGGGCTACGAGCAGTACTTC
CASSLKLPGGYEQYF
>TRBV5-1|.|.|TRBJ2-7
TGCGCCAGCAGCTTGCAACAGGGAAGTGACGAGCAGTACTTC
CASSLQQGSDEQYF
>TRBV5-6|.|.|TRBJ2-3
TGTGCCAGCAGCCCGTTAAGCCGAAGAAGCACAGATACGCAGTATTTT
CASSPLSRRSTDTQYF
>TRBV10-2|TRBD1|once|TRBJ2-2
TGCGCCAGCGGCCCGGGACAGGCCTCTACCGGGGAGCTGTTTTTT
CASGPGQASTGELFF
>TRBV5-1|.|.|TRBJ2-3
TGCGCCAGCAGCCCCACGGGGACAGATACGCAGTATTTT
CASSPTGTDTQYF
>TRBV7-9|TRBD2|.|TRBJ2-1
TGTGCCAGCAACAGCCAGGCGGGAGGAAATGAGCAGTTCTTC
CASNSQAGGNEQFF
>TRBV11-1|TRBD2|.|TRBJ2-3
TGTGCCAGCAGCCCCAACGGACTAGCGGGCTCCACAGATACGCAGTATTTT
CASSPNGLAGSTDTQYF
>TRBV28|TRBD1|.|TRBJ1-4
TGTGCCAGCAGTCAGTTGACAGGGTCCAATGAAAAACTGTTTTTT
CASSQLTGSNEKLFF
>TRBV2|TRBD1|.|TRBJ2-1
TGTGCCAGCCTTCAGGGGGCCTACAATGAGCAGTTCTTC
CASLQGAYNEQFF
>TRBV7-2|.|once|TRBJ1-1
TGTGCCAGCAGCCCACACGTGAGGTACACTGAAGCTTTCTTT
CASSPHVRYTEAFF
>TRBV29-1|TRBD2|.|TRBJ2-1
TGCAGTACCGCCGGGACTAGCTATTACAATGAGCAGTTCTTC
CSTAGTSYYNEQFF
>TRBV7-3|TRBD1|.|TRBJ2-7
TGTGCCAGCAGCGTGACAGGGGCGGGGGAGCAGTACTTC
CASSVTGAGEQYF
>TRBV7-6|.|.|TRBJ1-3
TGTGCCAGCAGCCCCGGGACAACTGGAAACACCATATATTTT
CASSPGTTGNTIYF
>TRBV5-1|.|.|TRBJ1-1
TGCGCCAGCAGCCCACAGGTCCCAGAGACTGAAGCTTTCTTT
CASSPQVPETEAFF
>TRBV7-9|.|.|TRBJ1-4
TGTGCCAGCAGCTTTGGGCGAACTAATGAAAAACTGTTTTTT
CASSFGRTNEKLFF
>TRBV12-5|TRBD1|.|TRBJ2-1
TGTGCTAGTGGTGGACAGGGGCCAGAACCTTACAATGAGCAGTTCTTC
CASGGQGPEPYNEQFF
>TRBV2|TRBD2|.|TRBJ2-1
TGTGCCAGCAGTGAGGGTAGCGGGGGATCAAATGAGCAGTTCTTC
CASSEGSGGSNEQFF
>TRBV30|.|.|TRBJ1-4
TGTGCCTCTCCGACGGGGGGCGATGAAAAACTGTTTTTT
CASPTGGDEKLFF
>TRBV4-2|.|once|TRBJ2-3
TGTGCCAGCAGCCAAGATGGGGAGTACACAGATACGCAGTATTTT
CASSQDGEYTDTQYF
>TRBV6-6|TRBD1|.|TRBJ1-1
TGTGCCAGCAGCCCTAACAGGGGAAGTGCTTTCTTT
CASSPNRGSAFF
>TRBV6-5|TRBD1|.|TRBJ2-7
TGTGCCAGCACCCGAGGGGACAGAGGCTACGAGCAGTACTTC
CASTRGDRGYEQYF